One TCR beta chain is described in this entry. Its antigen remains unknown. The germline V gene encodes CDR1 SQVTM and CDR2 ANQGSEA. Trimming removed 3 bases at V and 7 bases at J, with 15 bases between. The CDR3 loop spans 13 amino acids. This entry belongs to a study of response to subunit inactivated influenza vaccine. General study results and limits: There was a suggestion from the authors that each seasonal influenza vaccination recruits few new T cells.

TCRdb re-called the RT-PCR reads with MiXCR, one entry per CDR3 protein. The sample lists hundreds of thousands of distinct CDR3 sequences, around 13% occurring once. The sequence came from a middle-aged man who received an inactivated influenza vaccine. The gene calls are TRBV29-1 and TRBJ1-2; tentative D call: TRBD1 (6 bases). The sequenced sample was PBMCs from blood, obtained about 14 days before vaccination. CDR3 in DNA: TGCAGCGTTGATGCCAGGGGAAGGCTTGGCTACACCTTC. This gives the protein CSVDARGRLGYTF.